This paragraph reports one T cell receptor (beta chain). Its antigen is undetermined. The protocol was immunoSEQ multiplex PCR, while the TCRdb copy is restricted to in-frame clones and leaves out a portion. The data contain about 41,000 clones, 60% to 80% of them seen just once; the ten biggest clones take up around 2.4%. Documented time point: cycle 4 day 1 (C4D1), after six to seven weeks of nivolumab. Relapse after autologous stem cell transplantation occurred in every patient, and brentuximab vedotin exposure varied. Complete response, partial response or progressive disease was recorded as best response. CDR3 size: 15 residues. From germline, CDR1 is SGDLS and CDR2 YYNGEE. V was pared by 1 base and J by 4 bases, with 15 bases between. This sample was included in a study of PD-1 blockade in classical Hodgkin lymphoma. Study results and caveats: Relapsed/refractory patients reportedly had lower baseline diversity than newly diagnosed patients. There remain no defined causes for the repertoire differences, which possibly reflect disease activity or prior therapy.

The chain uses TRBV9 and TRBJ2-7; a possible D gene is TRBD2 (5 bases). The receptor was derived from a human donor with classical Hodgkin lymphoma. The sample in question was peripheral blood mononuclear cells (PBMCs), obtained before the fourth cycle of nivolumab. The CDR3 is CASSVSHGIGYEQYF. In DNA form, the CDR3 reads TGTGCCAGCAGCGTATCCCACGGGATTGGATACGAGCAGTACTTC.